Following are 25 T cell receptor beta chains from one sample sequenced in a study of brain T cells in children with intractable seizures. Clones were read by immunoSEQ multiplex PCR, and TCRdb kept only the in-frame ones, dropping some. The sample carries 75,000 to 80,000 clones, about 93% recorded once. The sample was peripheral blood, taken at surgery. The source of these receptors is a boy in the first two years of life with tuberous sclerosis and intractable seizures.

The chain couples TRBV19 to TRBJ2-7; 9 bases fit TRBD2. The CDR3 contains 15 residues. Germline CDR1 is LNHDA and CDR2 is SQIVND (reference sequence). V lost 2 bases, J lost 5 bases, and 7 bases stayed unmatched. The CDR3 DNA follows: TGTGCCAGTAGTATATCTTTGGCGGGAGGGGACGAGCAGTACTTC. Its protein is CASSISLAGGDEQYF. Based on the CDR3 plus reference TRBV19 and TRBJ2-7, the full variable domain is DGGITQSPKYLFRKEGQNVTLSCEQNLNHDAMYWYRQDPGQGLRLIYYSQIVNDFQKGDIAEGYSVSREKKESFPLTVTSAQKNPTAFYLCASSISLAGGDEQYFGPGTRLTVT.

The rearrangement links TRBV7-9 to TRBJ1-2; 9 nucleotides line up with TRBD1. The CDR3 totals 14 residues. Germline V lookup: CDR1 SEHNR, CDR2 FQNEAQ (reference sequence). V trimming: 4 bases; J trimming: 6 bases; junction bases outside the gene matches: 6. CDR3 bases: TGTGCCAGCAGCTACCGACAGGGGGTCAATGGCTACACCTTC. Translating it yields CASSYRQGVNGYTF.

In this sample, this clone turned up a few times. At the DNA level, this CDR3 is encoded by other sequences in the same sample as well. The chain recombines TRBV12-3 or TRBV12-4 with TRBJ1-1; D is uncertain. The ends were cut back, 3 bases at V and 1 base at J, with 3 bases in the middle. The CDR3 length is 12 residues. CDR3 residues: CASSLGNTEAFF. The CDR3 DNA follows: TGTGCCAGCAGTTTGGGGAACACTGAAGCTTTCTTT.

The genes are TRBV29-1 and TRBJ2-6; TRBD1 might be the D (6 bases). V was shortened by 5 bases and J by 4 bases, with 12 bases between the two germline ends. The CDR3 has 14 amino acids. Germline V CDR1 and CDR2: SQVTM, ANQGSEA. The CDR3 nucleotides are TGCAGCGTTACAACAGGGTCGGGGGCCAACGTCCTGACTTTC. Its translation: CSVTTGSGANVLTF.

J is TRBJ2-5 and V is TRBV7-9; 8 positions agree with TRBD1. With 5 bases clipped from V and 4 bases from J, the junction kept 6 bases outside the gene matches. The CDR3 is 14 amino acids. Per germline, CDR1 SEHNR and CDR2 FQNEAQ (reference sequence). CDR3 DNA: TGTGCCAGCAGCCTTAGGACAGGGAGAGAGACCCAGTACTTC. It specifies CASSLRTGRETQYF.

The chain joins TRBV30 to TRBJ2-2, with D possibly matching TRBD1 (5 bases). In germline, CDR1 is GTSNPN, CDR2 SVGIG (reference sequence). V gave up 3 bases and J gave up 3 bases, with 17 bases separating them. The CDR3 runs 16 residues. The CDR3 loop is CAWSRPRTPDTGELFF. The CDR3 coding sequence is TGTGCCTGGAGCCGGCCAAGGACACCTGACACCGGGGAGCTGTTTTTT.

V and J are TRBV6-6 and TRBJ2-5; D is unclear. The ends were cut back, 2 bases at V and 5 bases at J, with 3 bases in the middle. The CDR3 sequence is 11 residues long. In germline, CDR1 is MNHNY, CDR2 SVGAGI (reference sequence). CDR3 sequence reads: CASSYLETQYF. The CDR3 region has the DNA TGTGCCAGCAGTTACCTCGAGACCCAGTACTTC.

This CDR3 reads CATSDSGGAYNEQFF. CDR3 sequence (DNA): TGTGCCACCAGTGATAGCGGGGGGGCCTACAATGAGCAGTTCTTC. The V call is TRBV24-1, the J call TRBJ2-1; 10 bases fit TRBD2. This CDR3 spans 15 amino acids. The V and J ends lost 3 bases and 2 bases, in that order; junction bases with no gene match: 0. Germline values: CDR1 KGHDR, CDR2 SFDVKD.

The chain recombines TRBV21-1 with TRBJ1-1; the table's D call, TRBD1, was not checked against the DNA. TRBV21-1 is a listed pseudogene. CDR3 size: 16 residues. CDR3 DNA sequence: TGTGCCAGCAGCAAAATCACAGGGGGAATGAACACTGAAGCTTTCTTT. Residues: CASSKITGGMNTEAFF.

The J gene is TRBJ2-5, the V gene TRBV28; 10 nucleotides line up with TRBD2. Germline V gives CDR1 MDHEN, CDR2 SYDVKM. Trimming at V came to 3 bases and at J to 0 bases, leaving 19 bases not matched to a gene. This CDR3 is 21 amino acids long. The CDR3 reads CASSFSYDRILAGGYQETQYF. The CDR3 DNA sequence: TGTGCCAGCAGTTTCAGCTATGACAGGATCTTAGCGGGAGGCTACCAAGAGACCCAGTACTTC. The complete variable domain, with remaining parts taken from reference TRBV28 and TRBJ2-5, reads DVKVTQSSRYLVKRTGEKVFLECVQDMDHENMFWYRQDPGLGLRLIYFSYDVKMKEKGDIPEGYSVSREKKERFSLILESASTNQTSMYLCASSFSYDRILAGGYQETQYFGPGTRLLVL.

V is TRBV11-3 and J is TRBJ2-7, with 7 bases that match TRBD2. V trimming: 6 bases; J trimming: 1 base; junction bases outside the gene matches: 9. Germline V gene data show CDR1 as SGHNT and CDR2 as YENEEA. This CDR3 contains 15 residues. This CDR3 reads CASRGRGTGSYEQYF. As DNA, the CDR3 is TGTGCCAGCAGGGGGCGGGGGACCGGGTCCTACGAGCAGTACTTC.

The table lists this clone with a count of one. CDR3: CASDGNYYGYTF. In DNA form, the CDR3 reads TGTGCCAGCGACGGGAACTACTATGGCTACACCTTC. The rearrangement joins TRBV7-9 to TRBJ1-2; unclear D gene. The CDR3 has 12 residues. CDR1 is SEHNR and CDR2 is FQNEAQ in the germline V gene (reference sequence). V was trimmed by 8 bases and J by 3 bases, leaving 10 bases between them.

This chain uses TRBV29-1 with TRBJ2-2, with D uncertain. Germline CDR1 and CDR2: SQVTM and ANQGSEA. The CDR3 contains 11 residues. Trimming cost V 5 bases and J 6 bases, with 7 bases left between them. The CDR3 DNA reads as TGCAGCGTTCCCAAGTCCGGGGAGCTGTTTTTT. Translation gives CSVPKSGELFF.

V is TRBV19 and J is TRBJ2-3, with 9 bases identical to TRBD2. The CDR3 extends over 16 amino acids. Looked up from germline, CDR1 is LNHDA and CDR2 is SQIVND (reference sequence). V shed 7 bases, J shed 3 bases, and the junction held 11 bases outside the gene matches. CDR3 coding DNA: TGTGCCAGTACCCCGGGGGTAGCGGGAGTGACAGATACGCAGTATTTT. Translated, it gives CASTPGVAGVTDTQYF. Using reference TRBV19 and TRBJ2-3 for the parts outside the CDR3, the full variable domain is DGGITQSPKYLFRKEGQNVTLSCEQNLNHDAMYWYRQDPGQGLRLIYYSQIVNDFQKGDIAEGYSVSREKKESFPLTVTSAQKNPTAFYLCASTPGVAGVTDTQYFGPGTRLTVL.

The CDR3 nucleotides read TGTGCCAGCAGCTTACGGGGAGAGAATCAGCCCCAGCATTTT. This translates into CASSLRGENQPQHF. The J gene is TRBJ1-5, the V gene TRBV11-2; D not resolved. Germline loops: CDR1 SGHAT, CDR2 FQNNGV. With 2 bases removed from V and 4 bases from J, the gap between germline ends came to 9 bases. The CDR3 sequence is 14 residues long.

The chain links TRBV27 to TRBJ1-6, with TRBD1 matching over 10 bases. CDR1 and CDR2 (germline): MNHEY, SMNVEV (reference sequence). The CDR3 covers 14 residues. V dropped 8 bases and J dropped 10; count of bases not matched to a gene: 8. The CDR3 coding sequence is TGTGCCAGCCGATGGGACAGGGGTGAGTCACCCCTCCACTTT. Translated: CASRWDRGESPLHF.

For the CDR3, the DNA is TGTGCCACCAGCAGAGATTCGAGGTACGAGCAGTACTTC. This translates into CATSRDSRYEQYF. V and J are TRBV15 and TRBJ2-7, with D uncertain. V lost 0 bases, J lost 4 bases, and 7 bases lay in between. Germline V lookup: CDR1 LNHNV, CDR2 YYDKDF (reference sequence). The CDR3 is 13 amino acids. Supplemented by reference TRBV15 and TRBJ2-7, the full variable domain reads DAMVIQNPRYQVTQFGKPVTLSCSQTLNHNVMYWYQQKSSQAPKLLFHYYDKDFNNEADTPDNFQSRRPNTSFCFLDIRSPGLGDTAMYLCATSRDSRYEQYFGPGTRLTVT.

The gene calls are TRBV18 and TRBJ1-1, with 10 bases lining up with TRBD1. With 6 bases clipped from V and 7 bases from J, the junction kept 8 bases outside the gene matches. The CDR3 is made up of 14 amino acids. Germline CDR1 reads KGHSH; CDR2 reads LQKENI. CDR3 protein: CASSLGQGDDEAFF. CDR3 DNA sequence: TGTGCCAGCTCTCTCGGACAGGGGGATGATGAAGCTTTCTTT.

The rearrangement joins TRBV6-5 to TRBJ2-7; D is unresolved. Germline V gives CDR1 MNHEY, CDR2 SVGAGI. Trimming pared 10 bases from V and 1 base from J, leaving 11 bases between. The CDR3 covers 12 residues. CDR3 sequence reads: CATNSPSYEQYF. The DNA of the CDR3 is TGTGCCACCAACAGTCCTTCCTACGAGCAGTACTTC.

The chain is built from TRBV5-1 and TRBJ1-2; maybe TRBD1 (6 bases). This CDR3 has 14 residues. Trimming left V 3 bases short and J 8 bases short, with 17 bases between. Germline values: CDR1 SGHRS, CDR2 YFSETQ. CDR3 region: CASSYEGGQGGYTF. DNA of the CDR3: TGCGCCAGCAGCTACGAAGGGGGACAAGGGGGCTACACCTTC.

The chain recombines TRBV5-4 with TRBJ1-1, with D hard to call. Germline V CDR1 and CDR2: SGHNT, YYREEE (reference sequence). The CDR3 is 12 amino acids. Trimming pared 1 base from V and 8 bases from J, leaving 9 bases between. The CDR3 sequence: CASSLWRREAFF. CDR3 DNA: TGTGCCAGCAGCTTGTGGCGGAGGGAAGCTTTCTTT.

This CDR3 is CATSREGGAAGYTF. In nucleotides, the CDR3 is TGTGCCACCAGCAGAGAAGGGGGCGCGGCGGGCTACACCTTC. The chain employs TRBV15 and TRBJ1-2; 7 bases align to TRBD1. The CDR3 runs 14 residues. Germline assignment: CDR1 LNHNV and CDR2 YYDKDF (reference sequence). Trimming at V came to 0 bases and at J to 8 bases, leaving 6 bases not matched to a gene.

In nucleotides, the CDR3 is TGTGCCAGCAGCCACCCCCTCACTCTGGGCGAGCAGTACTTC. Amino acids: CASSHPLTLGEQYF. The gene calls are TRBV7-9 and TRBJ2-7; no clear D gene. The length of the CDR3 is 14 residues. Trimming left V 5 bases short and J 6 bases short, with 17 bases between. CDR1 and CDR2 (germline): SEHNR, FQNEAQ (reference sequence).

DNA of the CDR3: TGTGCCAGCAGCTTCCTGTCGGGCGGGGAAGCTTTCTTT. This encodes CASSFLSGGEAFF. This sequence joins TRBV7-8 and TRBJ1-1; D is unclear. There are 13 residues in the CDR3. Germline CDR1 reads SGHVS; CDR2 reads FQNEAQ. Trimming removed 3 bases from V and 8 bases from J, with 13 bases in between.

This sequence joins TRBV7-2 and TRBJ1-2; a weak D match, TRBD1 (5 bases). This CDR3 has 15 residues. V was shortened by 6 bases and J by 0 bases, with 14 bases between the two germline ends. Per germline, CDR1 SGHTA and CDR2 FQGNSA. The CDR3 is CASRVPGRPNYGYTF. The DNA of the CDR3 is TGTGCCAGCAGGGTTCCGGGACGGCCTAACTATGGCTACACCTTC.